These 17 T cell receptor beta chains came from one sample sequenced in a study of blood T cell repertoires in COVID-19. The assay was immunoSEQ multiplex PCR, and TCRdb's table has in-frame clones only and misses some. The table records 150,000 to 200,000 clones, roughly 90% of them present only once. Sample: peripheral blood. The receptors here all came from a woman aged 55-69 years with COVID-19, enrolled during active disease.

The chain has TRBV28 and TRBJ2-3, with 12 bases identical to TRBD2. The V gene end was trimmed by 5 bases and the J gene end by 6 bases; junction bases not matched to a gene: 3. This CDR3 region has 14 residues. The germline V gene encodes CDR1 MDHEN and CDR2 SYDVKM. This CDR3 is CASSLAGGLDTQYF. The DNA for the CDR3 is TGTGCCAGCAGTCTAGCGGGAGGGCTCGATACGCAGTATTTT.

The gene calls are TRBV10-3 and TRBJ1-1, with 9 positions matching TRBD1. The CDR3 is 13 amino acids. V was clipped by 7 bases and J by 6 bases; unmatched bases: 6. The V gene's germline CDR1 is ENHRY and CDR2 SYGVKD. In DNA form, the CDR3 reads TGTGCCATCACTTGGGACAGGGCGTCTGAAGCTTTCTTT. Its translation: CAITWDRASEAFF.

The chain employs TRBV13 and TRBJ2-1; 15 bases map to TRBD2. V was pared by 4 bases and J by 4 bases, with 5 bases of the junction left unmatched. CDR3 length: 17 residues. The germline CDR1 and CDR2 sequences are PRHDT and FYEKMQ (reference sequence). CDR3 coding DNA: TGTGCCAGCAGCTCAGGACTAGCGGGAGGGCCTTACAATGAGCAGTTCTTC. Residues: CASSSGLAGGPYNEQFF.

V and J are TRBV28 and TRBJ2-1; D remains ambiguous. Germline CDR1 and CDR2: MDHEN and SYDVKM. V was pared by 6 bases and J by 4 bases, with 13 bases between. This CDR3 spans 14 amino acids. CDR3 sequence (DNA): TGTGCCAGCAGCTCACGAGACAATTACAATGAGCAGTTCTTC. As protein: CASSSRDNYNEQFF.

This rearrangement joins TRBV28 to TRBJ2-2, with 9 bases aligning to TRBD2. There are 16 residues in the CDR3. Unmatched junction bases numbered 6, after V lost 5 bases and J lost 2 bases. The germline CDR1 and CDR2 sequences are MDHEN and SYDVKM. The CDR3 here is CASSPGGRANTGELFF. CDR3 nucleotides: TGTGCCAGCAGTCCCGGCGGGAGGGCTAACACCGGGGAGCTGTTTTTT.

The chain links TRBV6-6 to TRBJ1-4; D is uncertain. This CDR3 spans 11 amino acids. Germline assignment: CDR1 MNHNY and CDR2 SVGAGI (reference sequence). Trimming left V 8 bases short and J 8 bases short, with 9 bases between. The CDR3 nucleotides read TGTGCCAGCGAGGCGAGGGAAAAACTGTTTTTT. It specifies CASEAREKLFF.

The V call is TRBV28, the J call TRBJ1-2, with TRBD1 matching over 9 bases. The CDR3 length is 14 residues. V was pared by 5 bases and J by 7 bases, with 8 bases of the junction left unmatched. CDR1 and CDR2 (germline): MDHEN, SYDVKM. This CDR3 reads CASSNEQGAGGYTF. DNA for the CDR3: TGTGCCAGCAGTAACGAACAGGGGGCGGGTGGCTACACCTTC.

The chain links TRBV11-1 to TRBJ2-1; D is undetermined. Deletions cut 2 bases from V and 9 bases from J, with 11 bases between. The CDR3 runs 13 residues. From germline, CDR1 is SGHAT and CDR2 FQDESV (reference sequence). For the CDR3, the DNA is TGTGCCAGCAGCTTAAGTCTAGGTGGTGAGCAGTTCTTC. It specifies CASSLSLGGEQFF.

This clone was seen a single time. The chain employs TRBV5-4 and TRBJ1-6; 7 bases are shared with TRBD1. The trim removed 4 bases at V and 7 bases at J, leaving 8 bases unmatched. The CDR3 covers 15 residues. Germline V lookup: CDR1 SGHNT, CDR2 YYREEE (reference sequence). The CDR3 loop is CASSVVTGRNSPLHF. The CDR3 coding sequence is TGTGCCAGCAGCGTGGTGACAGGGAGGAATTCACCCCTCCACTTT.

This clone was seen a few times. This sequence joins TRBV20-1 and TRBJ2-7, with 12 bases matching TRBD2. The V segment lost 3 bases and the J segment 5 bases; nucleotides outside the gene matches: 2. The CDR3 totals 13 residues. Germline V CDR1 and CDR2: DFQATT, SNEGSKA (reference sequence). The CDR3 here is CSASRLAGDEQYF. As DNA, the CDR3 is TGCAGTGCTAGTAGACTAGCGGGAGACGAGCAGTACTTC.

The J gene is TRBJ1-6, the V gene TRBV5-1, with 7 bases matching TRBD1. CDR3 length equals 16 residues. CDR1 and CDR2 from the germline V gene are SGHRS and YFSETQ. J lost 7 bases, V lost 4 bases, and 11 bases had no gene match. The CDR3: CASSPRGAVPNSPLHF. For the CDR3, the DNA is TGCGCCAGCAGCCCCAGGGGGGCAGTACCGAATTCACCCCTCCACTTT.

This chain joins TRBV4-3 and TRBJ2-7, with 7 bases aligning to TRBD1. Germline CDR1 and CDR2: LGHNA and YSLEER. Losses at the gene ends were 1 base for V and 0 bases for J; bases not matched to a gene: 3. This CDR3 spans 15 amino acids. CDR3 sequence reads: CASSQGAGGSYEQYF. The CDR3 nucleotides are TGCGCCAGCAGCCAAGGGGCAGGGGGCTCCTACGAGCAGTACTTC.

The rearrangement uses TRBV3-1 (or the pseudogene TRBV3-2) and TRBJ1-5; D unclear. The CDR3 consists of 13 residues. V shed 3 bases and J shed 10 bases, with 13 bases lying between them. Looked up from germline, CDR1 is LGHDT and CDR2 is YNNKEL (reference sequence). As DNA, the CDR3 is TGTGCCAGCAGCCAGGCCTGGAGAGGTCCCCAGCATTTT. This encodes CASSQAWRGPQHF.

The chain uses TRBV3-1 (or the pseudogene TRBV3-2) and TRBJ2-1; 9 nucleotides align to TRBD2. V shed 4 bases and J 5 bases; nucleotides not matched to a gene: 6. CDR1 and CDR2 (germline): LGHDT, YNNKEL (reference sequence). The CDR3 totals 15 residues. CDR3 in DNA: TGTGCCAGCAGCCCATCGCTAGCGGGAAACAATGAGCAGTTCTTC. Protein: CASSPSLAGNNEQFF.

The chain employs TRBV19 and TRBJ1-1; 8 bases match TRBD1. The length of the CDR3 is 14 residues. The germline CDR1 and CDR2 sequences are LNHDA and SQIVND (reference sequence). V was clipped by 3 bases and J by 4 bases; unmatched bases: 4. The CDR3 region is CASSISRGLTEAFF. CDR3 nucleotides: TGTGCCAGTAGTATCTCCAGGGGGCTCACTGAAGCTTTCTTT.

This chain connects TRBV4-1 to TRBJ2-3; 15 bases are a match to TRBD2. CDR3 size: 16 residues. Looked up from germline, CDR1 is MGHRA and CDR2 is YSYEKL. V lost 3 bases and J lost 5; bases outside the gene matches: 3. This CDR3 is CASSQGGLAGGDTQYF. DNA of the CDR3: TGCGCCAGCAGCCAGGGGGGACTAGCGGGAGGAGATACGCAGTATTTT.

The chain employs TRBV6-5 and TRBJ2-5; 8 positions match TRBD2. In germline, CDR1 is MNHEY, CDR2 SVGAGI. After removal of 2 bases from V and 4 bases from J, the junction contained 6 bases not matched to a gene. The CDR3 is 15 amino acids. The CDR3, as DNA: TGTGCCAGCAGTTACGGCGGCGGGGGGCGAGAGACCCAGTACTTC. This sequence encodes CASSYGGGGRETQYF.